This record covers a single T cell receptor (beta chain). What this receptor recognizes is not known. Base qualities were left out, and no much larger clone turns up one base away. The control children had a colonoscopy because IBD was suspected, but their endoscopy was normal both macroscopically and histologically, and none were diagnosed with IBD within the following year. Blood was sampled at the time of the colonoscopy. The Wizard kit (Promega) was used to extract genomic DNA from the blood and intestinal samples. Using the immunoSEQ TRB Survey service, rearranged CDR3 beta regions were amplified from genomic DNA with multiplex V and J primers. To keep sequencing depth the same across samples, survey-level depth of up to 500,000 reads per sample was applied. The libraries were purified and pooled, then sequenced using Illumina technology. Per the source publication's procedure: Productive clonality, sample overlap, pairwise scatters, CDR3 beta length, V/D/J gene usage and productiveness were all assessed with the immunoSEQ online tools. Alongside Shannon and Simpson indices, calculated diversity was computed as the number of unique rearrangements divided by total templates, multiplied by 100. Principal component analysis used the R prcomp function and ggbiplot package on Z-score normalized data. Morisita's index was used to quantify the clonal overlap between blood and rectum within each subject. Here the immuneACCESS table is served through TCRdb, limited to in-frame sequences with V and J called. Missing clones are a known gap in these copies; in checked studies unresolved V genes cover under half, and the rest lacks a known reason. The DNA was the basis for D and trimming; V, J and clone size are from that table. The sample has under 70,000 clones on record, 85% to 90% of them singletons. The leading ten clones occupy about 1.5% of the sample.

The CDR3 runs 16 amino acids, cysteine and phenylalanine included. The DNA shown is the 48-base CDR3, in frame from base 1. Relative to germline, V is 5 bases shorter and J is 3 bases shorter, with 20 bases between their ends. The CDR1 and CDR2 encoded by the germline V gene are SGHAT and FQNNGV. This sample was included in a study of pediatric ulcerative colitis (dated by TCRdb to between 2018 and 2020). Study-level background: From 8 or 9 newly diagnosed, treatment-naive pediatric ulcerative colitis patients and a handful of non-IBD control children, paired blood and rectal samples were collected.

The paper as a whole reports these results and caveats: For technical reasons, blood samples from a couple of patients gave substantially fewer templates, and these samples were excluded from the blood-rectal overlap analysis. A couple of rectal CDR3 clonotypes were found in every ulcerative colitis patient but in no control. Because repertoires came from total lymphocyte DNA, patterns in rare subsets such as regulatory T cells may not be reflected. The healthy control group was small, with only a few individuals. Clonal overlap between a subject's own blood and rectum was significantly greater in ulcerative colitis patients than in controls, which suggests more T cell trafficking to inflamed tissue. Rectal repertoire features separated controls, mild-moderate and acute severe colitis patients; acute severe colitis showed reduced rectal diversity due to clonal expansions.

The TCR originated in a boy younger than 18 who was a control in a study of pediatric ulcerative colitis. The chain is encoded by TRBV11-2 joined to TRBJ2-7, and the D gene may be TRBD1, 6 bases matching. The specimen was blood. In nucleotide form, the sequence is TGTGCCAGCAGCCCATTAAACAGGGAATCCTACTACGAGCAGTACTTC. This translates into CASSPLNRESYYEQYF.